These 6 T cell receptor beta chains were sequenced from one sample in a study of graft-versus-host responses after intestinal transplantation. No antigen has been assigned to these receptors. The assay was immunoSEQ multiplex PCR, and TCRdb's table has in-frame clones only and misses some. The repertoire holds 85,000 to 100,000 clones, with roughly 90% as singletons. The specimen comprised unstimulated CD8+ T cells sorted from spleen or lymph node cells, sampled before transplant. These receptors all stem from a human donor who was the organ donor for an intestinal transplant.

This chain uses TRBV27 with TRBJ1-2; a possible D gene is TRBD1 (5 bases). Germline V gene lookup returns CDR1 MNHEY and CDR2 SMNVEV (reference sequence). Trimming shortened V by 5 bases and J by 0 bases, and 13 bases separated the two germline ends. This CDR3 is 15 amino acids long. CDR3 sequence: CASSTDRHSNYGYTF. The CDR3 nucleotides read TGTGCCAGCAGTACCGACAGACACTCTAACTATGGCTACACCTTC.

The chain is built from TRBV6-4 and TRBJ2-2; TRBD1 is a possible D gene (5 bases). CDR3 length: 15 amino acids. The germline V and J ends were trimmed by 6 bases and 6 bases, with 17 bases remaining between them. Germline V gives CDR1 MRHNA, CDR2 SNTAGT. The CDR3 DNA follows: TGTGCCAGCAGATCCTCCCAGGGTTTGGCCGGGGAGCTGTTTTTT. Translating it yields CASRSSQGLAGELFF.

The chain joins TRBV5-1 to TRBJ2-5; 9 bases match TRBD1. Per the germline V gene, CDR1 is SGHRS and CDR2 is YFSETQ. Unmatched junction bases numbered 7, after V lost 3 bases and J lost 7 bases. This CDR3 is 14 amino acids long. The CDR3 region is CASSSQGDRATQYF. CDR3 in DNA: TGCGCCAGCAGCTCGCAGGGGGACAGGGCGACCCAGTACTTC.

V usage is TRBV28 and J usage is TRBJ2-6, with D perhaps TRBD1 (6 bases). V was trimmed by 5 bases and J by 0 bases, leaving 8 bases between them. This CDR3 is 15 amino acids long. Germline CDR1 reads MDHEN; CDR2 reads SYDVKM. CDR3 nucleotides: TGTGCCAGCAGTCTGGACAGCTCTGGGGCCAACGTCCTGACTTTC. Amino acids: CASSLDSSGANVLTF.

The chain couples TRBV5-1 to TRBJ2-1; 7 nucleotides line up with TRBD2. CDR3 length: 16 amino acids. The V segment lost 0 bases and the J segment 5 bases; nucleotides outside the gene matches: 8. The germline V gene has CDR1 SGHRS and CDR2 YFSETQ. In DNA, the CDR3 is TGCGCCAGCAGCTTGGGATTAGGACTAGTCGACAATGAGCAGTTCTTC. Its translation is CASSLGLGLVDNEQFF.

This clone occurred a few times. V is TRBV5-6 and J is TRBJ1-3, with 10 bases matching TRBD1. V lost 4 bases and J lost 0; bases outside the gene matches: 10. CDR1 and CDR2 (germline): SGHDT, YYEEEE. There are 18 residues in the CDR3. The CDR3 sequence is CASSPQGQGRRSGNTIYF. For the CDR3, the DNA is TGTGCCAGCAGCCCCCAGGGACAGGGGCGCCGCTCTGGAAACACCATATATTTT.